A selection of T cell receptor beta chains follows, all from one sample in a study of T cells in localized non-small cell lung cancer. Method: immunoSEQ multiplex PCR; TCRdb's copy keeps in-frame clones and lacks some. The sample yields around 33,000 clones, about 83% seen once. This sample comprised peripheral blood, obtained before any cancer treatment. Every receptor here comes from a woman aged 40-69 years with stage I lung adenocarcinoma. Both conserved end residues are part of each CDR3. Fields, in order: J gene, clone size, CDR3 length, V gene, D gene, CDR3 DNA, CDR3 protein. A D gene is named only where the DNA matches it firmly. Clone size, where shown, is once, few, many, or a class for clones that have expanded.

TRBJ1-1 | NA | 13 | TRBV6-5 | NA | TGTGCCAGCAGTTACTGGGGGAACACTGAAGCTTTCTTT | CASSYWGNTEAFF
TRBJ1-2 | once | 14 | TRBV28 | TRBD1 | TGTGCCAGCAGCTCGACAGGGCCCGTCTATGGCTACACCTTC | CASSSTGPVYGYTF
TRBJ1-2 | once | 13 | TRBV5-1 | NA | TGCGCCAGCAGACCCCGGGCGGATGGTGGCTACACCTTC | CASRPRADGGYTF
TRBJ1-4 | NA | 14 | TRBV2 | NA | TGTGCCACCACCTACAGGGCTGGAGGTGAAAAACTGTTTTTT | CATTYRAGGEKLFF
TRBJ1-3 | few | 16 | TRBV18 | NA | TGTGCCAGCTCACTCCGACAGAGTAACTCTGGAAACACCATATATTTT | CASSLRQSNSGNTIYF
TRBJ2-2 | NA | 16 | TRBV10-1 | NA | TGCGCCAGCAGTGAATTTATTGGGGGGAGGACCGGGGAGCTGTTTTTT | CASSEFIGGRTGELFF
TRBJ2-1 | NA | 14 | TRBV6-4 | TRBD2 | TGTGCCAGCAGTGACCGACTAGCGGGGGGTGAGCAGTTCTTC | CASSDRLAGGEQFF
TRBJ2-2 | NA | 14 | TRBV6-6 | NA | TGTGCCAGCAGTTACGACGGGAACACCGGGGAGCTGTTTTTT | CASSYDGNTGELFF
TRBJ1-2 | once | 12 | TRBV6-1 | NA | TGTGCCAGCAGTGCATCTAACTATGGCTACACCTTC | CASSASNYGYTF
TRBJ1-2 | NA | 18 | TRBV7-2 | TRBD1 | TGTGCCAGCAGTCCCGGGACAGGGTTTATCGGAGCTAACTATGGCTACACCTTC | CASSPGTGFIGANYGYTF
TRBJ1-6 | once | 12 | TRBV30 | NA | TGTGCCTCGAAGGACTATAATTCACCCCTCCACTTT | CASKDYNSPLHF
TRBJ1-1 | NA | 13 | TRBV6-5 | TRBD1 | TGTGCCAGCAGGCAACGGACAGGGGATGAAGCTTTCTTT | CASRQRTGDEAFF
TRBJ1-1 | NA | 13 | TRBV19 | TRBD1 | TGTGCCACCCTAACCCGGACAGGGGGTGAAGCTTTCTTT | CATLTRTGGEAFF
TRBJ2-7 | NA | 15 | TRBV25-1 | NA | TGTGCCAGCAGTGGGTACAGAGGGGTTACCTACGAGCAGTACTTC | CASSGYRGVTYEQYF
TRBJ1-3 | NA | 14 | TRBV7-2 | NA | TGTGCCAGCAGCTTATACAGGGATGGAAACACCATATATTTT | CASSLYRDGNTIYF
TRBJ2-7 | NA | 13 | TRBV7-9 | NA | TGTGCCAGCAGCTTGGCCCAGGGTCACGAGCAGTACTTC | CASSLAQGHEQYF
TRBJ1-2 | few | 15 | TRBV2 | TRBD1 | TGTGCCAGCAGTGTGTTGGGACAGGGAGTCTATGGCTACACCTTC | CASSVLGQGVYGYTF
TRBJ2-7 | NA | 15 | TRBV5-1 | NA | TGCGCCAGCAGCTTTCAGGGCGGCGAGGACTACGAGCAGTACTTC | CASSFQGGEDYEQYF
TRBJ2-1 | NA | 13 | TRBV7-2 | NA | TGTGCCAGCAGCTTAAACGGCTACAATGAGCAGTTCTTC | CASSLNGYNEQFF
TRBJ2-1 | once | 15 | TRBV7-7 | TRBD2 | TGTGCCAGCAGCTTCGGACTAGCGGGGCGAAGAGAGCAGTTCTTC | CASSFGLAGRREQFF
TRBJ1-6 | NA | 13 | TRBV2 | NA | TGTGCCAGCATCGAGTACCCTAATTCACCCCTCCACTTT | CASIEYPNSPLHF
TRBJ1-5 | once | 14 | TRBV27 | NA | TGTGCCAGCAGTCCACTCAGGGCCGGGGGGCCCCAGCATTTT | CASSPLRAGGPQHF
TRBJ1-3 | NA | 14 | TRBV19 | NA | TGTGCCAGTCGACCCGGGGACTCTGGAAACACCATATATTTT | CASRPGDSGNTIYF
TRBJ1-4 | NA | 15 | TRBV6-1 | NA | TGTGCCAGCAAGCCCGCGCGGGGGCAATATGAAAAACTGTTTTTT | CASKPARGQYEKLFF
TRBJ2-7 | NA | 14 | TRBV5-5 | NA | TGTGCCAGCAGCTTAGGACAAGGGGTGTACGAGCAGTACTTC | CASSLGQGVYEQYF
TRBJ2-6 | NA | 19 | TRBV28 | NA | TGTGCCAGCAGTTTGGACGGGCTTACTAACAGCTCTGGGGCCAACGTCCTGACTTTC | CASSLDGLTNSSGANVLTF
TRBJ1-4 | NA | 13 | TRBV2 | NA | TGTGCCAGCAGTGAATATCGTCATGAAAAACTGTTTTTT | CASSEYRHEKLFF
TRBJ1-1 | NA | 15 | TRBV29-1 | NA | TGCAGCGTGGCATCAGGGTGGGGTATGAACACTGAAGCTTTCTTT | CSVASGWGMNTEAFF
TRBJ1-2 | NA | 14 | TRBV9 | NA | TGTGCCAGCAGCGTAGACGTGTCGGGTCTTGGCTACACCTTC | CASSVDVSGLGYTF
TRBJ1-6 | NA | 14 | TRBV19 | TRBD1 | TGTGCCAGTAGCCGGGACAGGGGGAATTCACCCCTCCACTTT | CASSRDRGNSPLHF
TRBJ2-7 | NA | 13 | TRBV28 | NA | TGTGCCAGCACCCGGGACAACTCCTACGAGCAGTACTTC | CASTRDNSYEQYF
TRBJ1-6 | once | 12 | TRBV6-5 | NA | TGTGCCAGCAGTTACGGGGGGGATCCCCTCCACTTT | CASSYGGDPLHF
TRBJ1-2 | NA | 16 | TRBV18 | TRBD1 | TGTGCCAGCTCACCACGGGCAGGGGGATTAGAGGATGGCTACACCTTC | CASSPRAGGLEDGYTF
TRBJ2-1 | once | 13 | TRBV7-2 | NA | TGTGCCAGCAGCTTACCTCCAGTTCATGAGCAGTTCTTC | CASSLPPVHEQFF
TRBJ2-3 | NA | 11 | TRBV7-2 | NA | TGTGCCAGCAGCTTAGCAGATACGCAGTATTTT | CASSLADTQYF
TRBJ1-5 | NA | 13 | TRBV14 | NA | TGTGCCAGCAGCTATACCTGGAGTCAGCCCCAGCATTTT | CASSYTWSQPQHF
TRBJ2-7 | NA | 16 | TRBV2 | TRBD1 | TGTGCCAGCAGTGACCCGTACAGGGGCAACACCTACGAGCAGTACTTC | CASSDPYRGNTYEQYF
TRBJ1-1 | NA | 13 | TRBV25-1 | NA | TGTGCCAGCACACAGGGTTCAGCCTCTGAAGCTTTCTTT | CASTQGSASEAFF
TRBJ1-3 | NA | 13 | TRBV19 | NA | TGTGCCAGTAGTATACGCTCTGGAAACACCATATATTTT | CASSIRSGNTIYF
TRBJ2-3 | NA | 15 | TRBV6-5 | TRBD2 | TGTGCCAGCAGCAGACTAGCGGGAGGATACGATCCGCAGTATTTT | CASSRLAGGYDPQYF
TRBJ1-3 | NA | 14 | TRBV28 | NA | TGTGCCAGCAGTTTAACAGGGACCCGAAACACCATATATTTT | CASSLTGTRNTIYF
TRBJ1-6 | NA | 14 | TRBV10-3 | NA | TGTGCCATCAGTGCGGAACAGTATAATTCACCCCTCCACTTT | CAISAEQYNSPLHF